This is a list of T cell receptor beta chains from one sample in a study of response to subunit inactivated influenza vaccine. TCRdb reprocessed the RT-PCR reads via MiXCR and lists one record per CDR3 protein. The sample has about half a million distinct CDR3 sequences, under 9% seen once; the top ten hold approximately 13%. The sequencing here drew on PBMCs from blood, taken 23 months after vaccination. All receptors come from a man aged 45-69 years who received an inactivated influenza vaccine. Each CDR3 is given with its conserved first and last residue. The order of the fields is J gene, V gene, D gene, clone size, CDR3 protein, CDR3 DNA. D genes are given only for firm matches. Where a row states a size, it is once, few, many or the class of an expanded clone; other rows omit it.

TRBJ1-6 TRBV30 TRBD1 NA CAWRDTGQGNSPLHF TGTGCCTGGAGGGATACGGGACAGGGGAATTCACCCCTCCACTTT
TRBJ2-3 TRBV5-6 TRBD2 many CASSLLGGTTDSASTDTQYF TGTGCCAGCAGCTTGCTGGGGGGGACTACCGACTCTGCTAGCACAGATACGCAGTATTTT
TRBJ2-5 TRBV7-9 NA once CASSFGGGRETQYF TGTGCCAGCAGCTTCGGGGGAGGTCGAGAGACCCAGTACTTC
TRBJ1-2 TRBV20-1 NA many CSARGTFSPGDTF TGCAGTGCTAGGGGGACATTTAGTCCTGGGGACACCTTC
TRBJ2-5 TRBV11-1 NA NA CASSLSGGHQETQYF TGTGCCAGCAGCCTAAGCGGTGGGCACCAAGAGACCCAGTACTTC
TRBJ2-7 TRBV5-1 NA few CASSFDPSTRTPVDEQYF TGCGCCAGCAGCTTCGACCCTTCCACGAGGACTCCGGTGGACGAGCAGTACTTC
TRBJ1-5 TRBV6-1 NA NA CASNGGGSNQPQHF TGTGCCAGCAACGGCGGGGGAAGCAATCAGCCCCAGCATTTT
TRBJ1-6 TRBV20-1 NA NA CSARDFAGANSPLHF TGCAGTGCTAGAGATTTCGCAGGGGCTAATTCACCCCTCCACTTT
TRBJ1-1 TRBV29-1 NA many CSVEPPGANTEAFF TGCAGCGTTGAACCGCCAGGAGCGAACACTGAAGCTTTCTTT
TRBJ2-1 TRBV9 TRBD2 few CASNPSGGLEQFF TGTGCCAGCAACCCTAGCGGGGGCCTTGAGCAGTTCTTC
TRBJ2-7 TRBV7-9 NA few CASSPGHGPYEQYF TGTGCCAGCAGCCCAGGACATGGACCCTACGAGCAGTACTTC
TRBJ2-1 TRBV6-5 NA NA CASSYSYHSYNEQFF TGTGCCAGCAGTTATAGCTATCACTCCTACAATGAGCAGTTCTTC
TRBJ2-7 TRBV6-2/TRBV6-3 NA NA CASSVTGYYEQYF TGTGCCAGCAGCGTTACAGGGTACTACGAGCAGTACTTC
TRBJ2-1 TRBV7-6 TRBD2 NA CASSPQAGGSYNEQFF TGTGCCAGCAGCCCACAGGCGGGGGGCAGCTACAATGAGCAGTTCTTC
TRBJ1-3 TRBV11-2 NA few CASSFLRVAGNTIYF TGTGCCAGCAGCTTCCTCAGGGTTGCTGGAAACACCATATATTTT
TRBJ1-5 TRBV4-2 NA NA CASSQDLDPGQPQHF TGTGCCAGCAGCCAAGATTTGGACCCGGGACAGCCCCAGCATTTT
TRBJ1-2 TRBV20-1 NA many CSARDMGAVDYGYTF TGCAGTGCTAGAGATATGGGGGCGGTTGACTATGGCTACACCTTC
TRBJ2-5 TRBV2 TRBD2 few CASSEVPVGLAGAETQYF TGTGCCAGCAGTGAAGTTCCGGTGGGGCTAGCGGGAGCAGAGACCCAGTACTTC
TRBJ2-3 TRBV2 TRBD2 many CASSRTSGRSTDTQYF TGTGCCAGCAGCCGGACTAGCGGGAGAAGCACAGATACGCAGTATTTT
TRBJ2-1 TRBV5-1 TRBD1 NA CASSSGQVIRNEQFF TGCGCCAGCAGCTCGGGACAGGTTATAAGGAATGAGCAGTTCTTC
TRBJ2-2 TRBV10-3 TRBD1 NA CAIGQGIGELFF TGTGCCATTGGACAGGGAATCGGGGAGCTGTTTTTT